The clone carrying this T cell receptor beta chain showed up just a few times. Its target is not known. Germline-derived CDR1 and CDR2 are MNHEY and SMNVEV (reference sequence). This CDR3 region has 15 residues. V gave up 5 bases and J gave up 0 bases, with 11 bases separating them. Sequence data for DNA of cultured CD4+ T cells were generated by the Oncomine TCR Beta short-read assay. Each CDR3 protein gets one entry after TCRdb re-called the PCR reads with MiXCR. This sample has approximately 18,000 distinct CDR3 sequences, with about 56% found just once. The data are from a study of vaccination and CD4 T cells after COVID-19. As for the study in general: Spike peptides, overlapping and drawn from SARS-CoV-2, HCoV-NL63, HCoV-OC43 and HCoV-229E, were used to stimulate cells.

Treatment given: roughly 10-day PBMC culture with coronavirus spike peptide pools or control peptides (ViraFEST assay). This TCR was sampled from a human donor who had recovered from COVID-19. Sequencing was performed on CD4+ T cells from blood, cultured in vitro, taken before SARS-CoV-2 vaccination. This chain links TRBV27 with TRBJ1-5; D call uncertain. CDR3 DNA: TGTGCCAGCAGTCCAAGACCTTCTAGCAATCAGCCCCAGCATTTT. Translating gives CASSPRPSSNQPQHF.